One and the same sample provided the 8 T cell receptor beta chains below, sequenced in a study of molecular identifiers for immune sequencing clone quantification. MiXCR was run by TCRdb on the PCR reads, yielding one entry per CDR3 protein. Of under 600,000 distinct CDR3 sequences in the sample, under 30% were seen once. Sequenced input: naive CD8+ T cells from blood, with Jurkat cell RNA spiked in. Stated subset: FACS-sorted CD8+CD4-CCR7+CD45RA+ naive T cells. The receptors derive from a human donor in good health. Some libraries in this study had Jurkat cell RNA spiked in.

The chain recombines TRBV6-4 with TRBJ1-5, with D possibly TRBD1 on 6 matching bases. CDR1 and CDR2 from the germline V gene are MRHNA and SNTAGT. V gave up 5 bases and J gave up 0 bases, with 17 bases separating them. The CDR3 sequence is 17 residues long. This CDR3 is CASSNRGPLGSNQPQHF. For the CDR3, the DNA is TGTGCCAGCAGTAATCGGGGGCCCCTAGGTAGCAATCAGCCCCAGCATTTT.

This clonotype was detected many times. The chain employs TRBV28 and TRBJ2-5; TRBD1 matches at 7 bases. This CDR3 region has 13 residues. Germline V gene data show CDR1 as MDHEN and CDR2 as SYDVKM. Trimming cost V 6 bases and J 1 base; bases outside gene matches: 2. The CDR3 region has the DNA TGTGCCAGCAGCGGACAGGTCCAAGAGACCCAGTACTTC. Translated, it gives CASSGQVQETQYF.

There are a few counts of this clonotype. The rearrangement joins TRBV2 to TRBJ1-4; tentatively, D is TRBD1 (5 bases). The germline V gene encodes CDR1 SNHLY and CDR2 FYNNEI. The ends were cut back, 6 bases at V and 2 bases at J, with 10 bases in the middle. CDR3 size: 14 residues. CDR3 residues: CASRVTDTNEKLFF. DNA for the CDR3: TGTGCCAGCAGGGTGACAGATACTAATGAAAAACTGTTTTTT.

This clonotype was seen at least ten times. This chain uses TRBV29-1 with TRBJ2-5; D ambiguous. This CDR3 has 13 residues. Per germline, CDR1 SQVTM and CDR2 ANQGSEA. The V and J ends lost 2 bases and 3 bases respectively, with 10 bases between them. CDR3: CSVELSFEETQYF. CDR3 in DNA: TGCAGCGTTGAATTGAGTTTCGAAGAGACCCAGTACTTC. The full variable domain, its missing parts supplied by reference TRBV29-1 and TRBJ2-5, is SAVISQKPSRDICQRGTSLTIQCQVDSQVTMMFWYRQQPGQSLTLIATANQGSEATYESGFVIDKFPISRPNLTFSTLTVSNMSPEDSSIYLCSVELSFEETQYFGPGTRLLVL.

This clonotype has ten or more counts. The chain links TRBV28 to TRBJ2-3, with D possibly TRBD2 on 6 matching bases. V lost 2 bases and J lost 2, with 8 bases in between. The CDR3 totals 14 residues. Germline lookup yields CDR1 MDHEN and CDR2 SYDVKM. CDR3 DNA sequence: TGTGCCAGCAGTTTACGGGGGAACACAGATACGCAGTATTTT. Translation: CASSLRGNTDTQYF. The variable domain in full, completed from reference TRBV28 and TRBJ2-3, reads DVKVTQSSRYLVKRTGEKVFLECVQDMDHENMFWYRQDPGLGLRLIYFSYDVKMKEKGDIPEGYSVSREKKERFSLILESASTNQTSMYLCASSLRGNTDTQYFGPGTRLTVL.

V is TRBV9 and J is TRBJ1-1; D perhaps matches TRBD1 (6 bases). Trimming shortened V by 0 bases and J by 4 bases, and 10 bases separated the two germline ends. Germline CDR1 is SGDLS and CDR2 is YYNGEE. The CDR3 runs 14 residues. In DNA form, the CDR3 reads TGTGCCAGCAGCGTAGGGCAGGGGCCCACTGAAGCTTTCTTT. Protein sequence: CASSVGQGPTEAFF. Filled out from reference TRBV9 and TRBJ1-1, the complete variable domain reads DSGVTQTPKHLITATGQRVTLRCSPRSGDLSVYWYQQSLDQGLQFLIQYYNGEERAKGNILERFSAQQFPDLHSELNLSSLELGDSALYFCASSVGQGPTEAFFGQGTRLTVV.

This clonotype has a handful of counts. CDR3 sequence reads: CSARDLTGTLTYEQYF. As DNA, the CDR3 is TGCAGTGCTAGAGATCTTACAGGGACCTTAACCTACGAGCAGTACTTC. This chain links TRBV20-1 with TRBJ2-7; TRBD1 might be the D (6 bases). The CDR3 totals 16 residues. CDR1 is DFQATT and CDR2 is SNEGSKA in the germline V gene (reference sequence). V lost 0 bases and J lost 2, with 17 bases in between.

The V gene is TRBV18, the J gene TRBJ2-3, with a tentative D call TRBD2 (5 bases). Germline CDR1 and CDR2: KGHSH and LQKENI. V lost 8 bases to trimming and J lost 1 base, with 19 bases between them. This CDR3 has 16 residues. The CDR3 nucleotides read TGTGCCAGCCACACCAAATGGGGAGAGGGCACAGATACGCAGTATTTT. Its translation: CASHTKWGEGTDTQYF. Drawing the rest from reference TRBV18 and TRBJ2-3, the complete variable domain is NAGVMQNPRHLVRRRGQEARLRCSPMKGHSHVYWYRQLPEEGLKFMVYLQKENIIDESGMPKERFSAEFPKEGPSILRIQQVVRGDSAAYFCASHTKWGEGTDTQYFGPGTRLTVL.